The rows below give T cell receptor beta chains drawn from one sample of a study of early T cells in non-severe SARS-CoV-2 infection. TCRdb recomputed calls from the 5' RACE reads with MiXCR, one row per CDR3 protein. The sample carries about 48,000 distinct CDR3 sequences, around 7.7% recorded once. What was sequenced was whole blood. The origin of the receptors is an adult who was a healthcare worker with PCR-confirmed SARS-CoV-2 infection or an uninfected control (not recorded which). CDR3s include the opening cysteine and the closing phenylalanine or tryptophan. The order of the fields is CDR3 protein, CDR3 DNA, clone size, CDR3 length, J gene, V gene, D gene. The D gene is left open where the match is weak. Only part of the rows carry a size: once, few, many, or a class if the clone is expanded.

CASSFFGDRESNTEQFF | TGTGCCAGCAGCTTCTTCGGCGACAGGGAGAGTAACACTGAGCAGTTCTTC | many | 17 | TRBJ2-1 | TRBV7-9 | TRBD1
CASSLGVRGGTEAFF | TGTGCCAGCAGCTTGGGGGTGAGAGGTGGCACTGAAGCTTTCTTT | many | 15 | TRBJ1-1 | TRBV5-5 | -
CASSLVETGLTFF | TGCGCCAGCAGCTTGGTTGAGACAGGGCTGACTTTCTTT | many | 13 | TRBJ1-1 | TRBV5-1 | TRBD1
CATVSGYSVAFF | TGTGCCACCGTCTCCGGGTATAGCGTAGCTTTCTTT | many | 12 | TRBJ1-1 | TRBV28 | -
CASRAQGADNEKLFF | TGTGCCAGCAGGGCACAGGGGGCGGATAATGAAAAACTGTTTTTT | few | 15 | TRBJ1-4 | TRBV2 | TRBD1
CSASRAGTNNEQFF | TGCAGTGCTAGCAGGGCGGGGACCAACAATGAGCAGTTCTTC | few | 14 | TRBJ2-1 | TRBV20-1 | -
CASSRTGRTDTEAFF | TGCGCCAGCAGTCGGACAGGGCGAACGGACACTGAAGCTTTCTTT | many | 15 | TRBJ1-1 | TRBV5-1 | TRBD1
CSAMTGMTDEQYF | TGCAGCGCGATGACAGGGATGACGGACGAGCAGTACTTC | - | 13 | TRBJ2-7 | TRBV29-1 | TRBD1
CASSIDRIGGAKAEDGYTF | TGTGCCAGTAGTATAGATCGGATAGGGGGCGCGAAAGCGGAAGATGGCTACACCTTC | many | 19 | TRBJ1-2 | TRBV19 | TRBD1
CASSQVLSGGTNEQFF | TGTGCCAGCAGCCAAGTTCTTAGCGGGGGTACCAATGAGCAGTTCTTC | many | 16 | TRBJ2-1 | TRBV4-2 | TRBD2
CASSSWTDQPQHF | TGTGCCAGCAGCTCCTGGACCGATCAGCCCCAGCATTTT | - | 13 | TRBJ1-5 | TRBV7-2 | -
CTLAGTTPTDTQYF | TGCACCTTAGCCGGGACTACCCCCACAGATACGCAGTATTTT | many | 14 | TRBJ2-3 | TRBV20-1 | TRBD2
CASSRGLREEQFF | TGTGCCAGCAGCCGCGGGCTTCGGGAGGAGCAGTTCTTC | few | 13 | TRBJ2-1 | TRBV6-2/TRBV6-3 | -
CASSFGGYLAKNIQYF | TGTGCCAGCAGTTTCGGAGGGTACCTAGCCAAAAACATTCAGTACTTC | many | 16 | TRBJ2-4 | TRBV28 | -
CASSIRGSSYNEQFF | TGTGCCAGTAGTATAAGGGGTAGCTCCTACAATGAGCAGTTCTTC | many | 15 | TRBJ2-1 | TRBV19 | -
CASSFRQGKSYEQYF | TGTGCCAGCAGTTTTCGACAGGGGAAGTCCTACGAGCAGTACTTC | many | 15 | TRBJ2-7 | TRBV27 | TRBD1
CASSSGQKNTEAFF | TGTGCCAGCAGCTCAGGACAGAAGAACACTGAAGCTTTCTTT | few | 14 | TRBJ1-1 | TRBV7-3 | -
CASSYPEGRQYF | TGTGCCAGCAGTTACCCAGAGGGGAGGCAGTACTTC | many | 12 | TRBJ2-7 | TRBV6-2/TRBV6-3 | -
CSARDFDSYNEQFF | TGCAGTGCTAGAGATTTTGACAGTTACAATGAGCAGTTCTTC | - | 14 | TRBJ2-1 | TRBV20-1 | -
CASSQAWNTEAFF | TGTGCCAGCAGCCAAGCATGGAACACTGAAGCTTTCTTT | few | 13 | TRBJ1-1 | TRBV14 | -
CASSILRGLNINQPQHF | TGTGCCAGCAGTATCCTTAGGGGGTTAAATATCAATCAGCCCCAGCATTTT | many | 17 | TRBJ1-5 | TRBV28 | -
CAISESSLAKNIQYF | TGTGCCATCAGTGAGTCTAGTCTAGCCAAAAACATTCAGTACTTC | many | 15 | TRBJ2-4 | TRBV10-3 | -
CASSLVLGIAKNIQYF | TGTGCCAGCAGTTTAGTTTTGGGTATAGCCAAAAACATTCAGTACTTC | many | 16 | TRBJ2-4 | TRBV12-3/TRBV12-4 | -
CASSFRDRGGTDTQYF | TGTGCCAGCAGTTTCCGGGACAGGGGTGGAACAGATACGCAGTATTTT | many | 16 | TRBJ2-3 | TRBV6-1 | TRBD1
CAARGAIDTQYF | TGTGCCGCTCGGGGGGCCATAGATACGCAGTATTTT | - | 12 | TRBJ2-3 | TRBV7-9 | -
CSARWDVKETQYF | TGCAGTGCTAGATGGGACGTTAAAGAGACCCAGTACTTC | few | 13 | TRBJ2-5 | TRBV20-1 | -
CASSTVTGELFF | TGCGCCAGCAGTACAGTCACCGGGGAGCTGTTTTTT | few | 12 | TRBJ2-2 | TRBV10-1 | -
CASSQGTPNEQFF | TGTGCCAGCAGTCAAGGGACCCCCAATGAGCAGTTCTTC | medium-sized | 13 | TRBJ2-1 | TRBV12-3/TRBV12-4 | -
CSVSLAGGLYNEQFF | TGCAGCGTTTCTTTAGCGGGGGGGTTGTACAATGAGCAGTTCTTC | many | 15 | TRBJ2-1 | TRBV29-1 | TRBD2
CASSEGGQSTDTQYF | TGTGCCAGCAGTGAAGGGGGACAGAGCACAGATACGCAGTATTTT | many | 15 | TRBJ2-3 | TRBV2 | TRBD1
CASSPGTSGFTNTGELFF | TGTGCCAGCAGCCCCGGGACTAGCGGGTTTACGAACACCGGGGAGCTGTTTTTT | many | 18 | TRBJ2-2 | TRBV9 | TRBD2
CSANPSSDTQYF | TGCAGTGCTAACCCCTCCTCAGATACGCAGTATTTT | few | 12 | TRBJ2-3 | TRBV20-1 | -
CASSVVPGRGYEQYF | TGTGCCAGCAGCGTAGTCCCAGGCCGAGGGTACGAGCAGTACTTC | few | 15 | TRBJ2-7 | TRBV9 | -
CASREQASSPLHF | TGTGCCAGCAGAGAACAGGCCTCTTCACCCCTCCACTTT | many | 13 | TRBJ1-6 | TRBV7-9 | -
CSARDLDSSGNTIYF | TGCAGTGCTAGAGATCTGGACTCGTCTGGAAACACCATATATTTT | many | 15 | TRBJ1-3 | TRBV20-1 | -
CASNGDRGGGEKLFF | TGTGCCAGCAATGGGGACAGAGGAGGGGGTGAAAAACTGTTTTTT | - | 15 | TRBJ1-4 | TRBV2 | TRBD1
CSARVLTINTEAFF | TGCAGTGCTAGAGTATTGACCATTAACACTGAAGCTTTCTTT | - | 14 | TRBJ1-1 | TRBV20-1 | -
CASSPGQRASPLHF | TGTGCCAGCAGTCCGGGACAAAGGGCTTCACCCCTCCACTTT | - | 14 | TRBJ1-6 | TRBV28 | -
CASSQEGQGQPQHF | TGTGCCAGCAGCCAAGAGGGGCAGGGGCAGCCCCAGCATTTT | many | 14 | TRBJ1-5 | TRBV4-2 | -
CSLRGSLPNTEAFF | TGCAGCCTGAGGGGCAGTCTACCGAACACTGAAGCTTTCTTT | - | 14 | TRBJ1-1 | TRBV29-1 | -
CASSGGLAGRLRTDTQYF | TGTGCCAGCAGTGGGGGACTAGCGGGGCGGCTCCGCACAGATACGCAGTATTTT | - | 18 | TRBJ2-3 | TRBV28 | TRBD2
CAVSEQALQETQYF | TGTGCCGTATCCGAGCAGGCTCTACAAGAGACCCAGTACTTC | - | 14 | TRBJ2-5 | TRBV6-4 | -